These 15 T cell receptor beta chains came from one sample sequenced in a study of cytomegalovirus exposure and HLA in healthy donors. PCR was performed using 60 Vbeta and 13 Jbeta primers. Only in-frame clones appear in the TCRdb table, and some are missing; sequencing was by immunoSEQ multiplex PCR. The profile shows more than 95,000 clones, over 65% of them singletons. Source material: PBMCs. Every receptor here comes from a man between 18 and 35 years old in good health and CMV-seropositive.

This chain links TRBV10-3 with TRBJ2-7; D not certain. Germline V lookup: CDR1 ENHRY, CDR2 SYGVKD. CDR3 length: 12 amino acids. Deletions cut 4 bases from V and 1 base from J, with 5 bases between. CDR3 region: CAISATSYEQYF. The CDR3 nucleotides are TGTGCCATCAGTGCGACATCCTACGAGCAGTACTTC.

As for this clone: The same CDR3 arises from other DNA sequences in this sample as well. This sequence joins TRBV25-1 and TRBJ1-2; 7 bases are shared with TRBD1. Trimming took 4 bases from V and 6 from J; bases not matched to a gene: 5. Germline V gives CDR1 MGHDK, CDR2 SYGVNS. This CDR3 region has 13 residues. The CDR3 loop is CASSGQGVDGYTF. CDR3 nucleotides: TGTGCCAGCAGTGGGCAGGGGGTAGATGGCTACACCTTC.

The rearrangement joins TRBV28 to TRBJ1-6, with TRBD1 as a possible D gene (6 bases). Germline V gene lookup returns CDR1 MDHEN and CDR2 SYDVKM. Trimming cost V 5 bases and J 6 bases, with 14 bases left between them. The CDR3 is made up of 15 amino acids. CDR3 nucleotides: TGTGCCAGCAGTCCCCGGGACACCTTTAATTCACCCCTCCACTTT. This gives the protein CASSPRDTFNSPLHF. Full variable domain (outside the CDR3, taken from reference TRBV28 and TRBJ1-6): DVKVTQSSRYLVKRTGEKVFLECVQDMDHENMFWYRQDPGLGLRLIYFSYDVKMKEKGDIPEGYSVSREKKERFSLILESASTNQTSMYLCASSPRDTFNSPLHFGNGTRLTVT.

The chain recombines TRBV6-5 with TRBJ1-1; D gene ambiguous. Trimming took 5 bases from V and 1 from J, leaving 8 bases between them. Per germline, CDR1 MNHEY and CDR2 SVGAGI. The CDR3 totals 13 residues. The CDR3: CASSGAWNTEAFF. The CDR3 DNA follows: TGTGCCAGCAGTGGAGCCTGGAACACTGAAGCTTTCTTT.

V gene TRBV29-1 combines with J gene TRBJ1-2; 12 bases align to TRBD1. This CDR3 is 15 amino acids long. The junction had 10 bases not matched to a gene; V was cut back by 8 bases and J by 3 bases. Germline lookup yields CDR1 SQVTM and CDR2 ANQGSEA. CDR3 amino acids: CSTTGTGGIDYGYTF. The DNA for the CDR3 is TGCAGCACAACCGGGACAGGGGGCATAGACTATGGCTACACCTTC.

In regard to this clone: Other DNA sequences within the sample encode an identical CDR3. The chain employs TRBV4-1 and TRBJ1-3, with 8 bases that match TRBD1. V was pared by 1 base and J by 7 bases, with 0 bases of the junction left unmatched. The length of the CDR3 is 13 residues. Germline CDR1 and CDR2: MGHRA and YSYEKL. Written as DNA, the CDR3 is TGCGCCAGCAGCCAAGGGACAGGGAACACCATATATTTT. Translated, it gives CASSQGTGNTIYF.

Concerning this clone itself: The identical CDR3 is also encoded by other nucleotide sequences in the sample. The chain links TRBV5-4 to TRBJ1-6; 7 bases agree with TRBD1. CDR1 and CDR2 from the germline V gene are SGHNT and YYREEE (reference sequence). V dropped 4 bases and J dropped 7; count of bases not matched to a gene: 5. The CDR3 runs 14 residues. The CDR3 region has the DNA TGTGCCAGCAGCGCCGGGACAGCGAATTCACCCCTCCACTTT. This translates into CASSAGTANSPLHF.

This clone has a single count. The chain links TRBV27 to TRBJ2-7; D perhaps matches TRBD1 (5 bases). The CDR3 runs to 14 residues. Trimming took 2 bases from V and 5 from J, leaving 13 bases between them. Germline V lookup: CDR1 MNHEY, CDR2 SMNVEV (reference sequence). The chain's CDR3 is CASSLMSGPHEQYF. The CDR3 DNA sequence: TGTGCCAGCAGTTTAATGTCAGGGCCCCACGAGCAGTACTTC.

The chain has TRBV6-5 and TRBJ2-3, with a possible D match to TRBD2 (5 bases). Trimming took off 6 bases at V and 3 bases at J, with 16 bases between the two ends. The CDR3 runs 15 residues. The germline V gene has CDR1 MNHEY and CDR2 SVGAGI. The CDR3 reads CASSFTRARTDTQYF. The CDR3, as DNA: TGTGCCAGCAGCTTTACTAGGGCGAGGACAGATACGCAGTATTTT.

The sample holds a few counts of this clone. The V gene is TRBV10-3, the J gene TRBJ1-1; 8 bases are a match to TRBD1. The ends lost 6 bases at V and 11 bases at J; junction bases unmatched: 8. Germline-derived CDR1 and CDR2 are ENHRY and SYGVKD. This CDR3 comprises 12 residues. The CDR3 DNA reads TGTGCCATCAGCGAGGGGCAGGGGGCCGCTTTCTTT. Its protein is CAISEGQGAAFF.

The genes are TRBV7-9 and TRBJ2-2; 10 nucleotides agree with TRBD2. V gave up 0 bases and J gave up 2 bases; unmatched junction bases: 3. The CDR3 contains 17 residues. The germline CDR1 and CDR2 sequences are SEHNR and FQNEAQ (reference sequence). CDR3 sequence: CASSLASGGPNTGELFF. The CDR3 coding sequence is TGTGCCAGCAGCTTAGCTAGCGGGGGGCCTAACACCGGGGAGCTGTTTTTT.

The V call is TRBV5-1, the J call TRBJ2-5; D might be TRBD1 (6 bases). Germline lookup yields CDR1 SGHRS and CDR2 YFSETQ. CDR3 length equals 16 residues. V lost 0 bases to trimming and J lost 1 base, with 13 bases between them. The CDR3 nucleotides are TGCGCCAGCAGCTTGGGGGGGCCGACATTCCAAGAGACCCAGTACTTC. This translates into CASSLGGPTFQETQYF.

This clone was counted between two and nine times. The chain employs TRBV5-6 and TRBJ1-4, with a weak D call TRBD1 (5 bases). In germline, CDR1 is SGHDT, CDR2 YYEEEE. The CDR3 has 18 amino acids. V was trimmed by 4 bases and J by 6 bases, leaving 25 bases between them. The CDR3 DNA follows: TGTGCCAGCAGCCTCCCGGCAGGCGAGCGGGGGAGAGATGAAAAACTGTTTTTT. Amino acid sequence: CASSLPAGERGRDEKLFF.

CDR3 DNA sequence: TGCGCCAGCACCGACTACAGCTCCTACAATGAGCAGTTCTTC. Translated: CASTDYSSYNEQFF. V usage is TRBV5-1 and J usage is TRBJ2-1; D is perhaps TRBD2 (5 bases). Deletions cut 6 bases from V and 0 bases from J, with 10 bases between. Germline loops: CDR1 SGHRS, CDR2 YFSETQ. This CDR3 region has 14 residues.

This clone was counted only a few times. The chain uses TRBV11-2 and TRBJ1-1; D gene unclear. The CDR3 runs 11 residues. Germline V gene sequence: CDR1 SGHAT, CDR2 FQNNGV. Trimming stripped 3 bases from V and 11 bases from J, with 10 bases between. Here the CDR3 reads CASSFHWEAFF. As DNA, the CDR3 is TGTGCCAGCAGCTTCCACTGGGAGGCTTTCTTT.